This entry lists 11 T cell receptor beta chains sequenced from one sample in a study of cytomegalovirus exposure and HLA in healthy donors. Both 60 Vbeta primers and 13 Jbeta primers went into the PCR. The assay was immunoSEQ multiplex PCR, and TCRdb's table has in-frame clones only and misses some. In the table there are fewer than 250,000 clones, about three quarters of which are singletons. Sequencing was performed on PBMCs. The receptor set was obtained from a male donor in good health and CMV-seronegative.

This clone appeared a single time. V gene TRBV13 combines with J gene TRBJ1-6; 7 bases fit TRBD1. Germline values: CDR1 PRHDT, CDR2 FYEKMQ (reference sequence). The CDR3 spans 14 residues. The V segment lost 3 bases and the J segment 13 bases; nucleotides outside the gene matches: 9. CDR3 coding DNA: TGTGCCAGCAGCTTTTCCGGGACAGCGTCGCCCCTCCACTTT. It encodes CASSFSGTASPLHF.

The chain couples TRBV19 to TRBJ1-2; no clear D gene. V dropped 2 bases and J dropped 1 base, with 14 bases sitting between them. The CDR3 extends over 16 amino acids. The germline CDR1 and CDR2 sequences are LNHDA and SQIVND (reference sequence). The CDR3 region has the DNA TGTGCCAGTAGTATATTGGACTGGAACTTTAACTATGGCTACACCTTC. Its translation is CASSILDWNFNYGYTF.

The gene calls are TRBV28 and TRBJ1-4, with D possibly matching TRBD1 (6 bases). Trimming took off 8 bases at V and 8 bases at J, with 12 bases between the two ends. CDR1 is MDHEN, CDR2 SYDVKM, per germline. CDR3 length: 12 residues. In DNA, the CDR3 is TGTGCCAGCCGACAGGCCTCGGAAAAACTGTTTTTT. Translation: CASRQASEKLFF. Full variable domain (rest looked up from reference TRBV28 and TRBJ1-4): DVKVTQSSRYLVKRTGEKVFLECVQDMDHENMFWYRQDPGLGLRLIYFSYDVKMKEKGDIPEGYSVSREKKERFSLILESASTNQTSMYLCASRQASEKLFFGSGTQLSVL.

Concerning this clone: The junction differs from germline at one of its ends, possibly a read error. The genes are TRBV27 and TRBJ1-2, with D possibly TRBD1 on 6 matching bases. The CDR3 runs to 13 residues. Germline V gives CDR1 MNHEY, CDR2 SMNVEV (reference sequence). Here the CDR3 DNA reads TGTGCCAACAGTTTAGCACAGGGATATGGCTACACCTTC. The encoded protein is CANSLAQGYGYTF.

V usage is TRBV2 and J usage is TRBJ2-1; D unresolved. CDR1 and CDR2 (germline): SNHLY, FYNNEI. The CDR3 runs to 11 residues. V lost 8 bases to trimming and J lost 7 bases, with 9 bases between them. This CDR3 reads CASPTGNEQFF. CDR3 nucleotides: TGTGCCAGCCCTACCGGGAATGAGCAGTTCTTC.

The chain recombines TRBV27 with TRBJ2-3; 7 bases are a match to TRBD1. CDR1 and CDR2 (germline): MNHEY, SMNVEV (reference sequence). The length of the CDR3 is 14 residues. Trimming removed 6 bases from V and 5 bases from J; junction bases left unmatched: 8. CDR3 in DNA: TGTGCCAGCAGACGAACAGGGGTTGGAGATACGCAGTATTTT. Its translation is CASRRTGVGDTQYF.

The chain joins TRBV7-9 to TRBJ2-6, with D possibly TRBD2 on 6 matching bases. Germline assignment: CDR1 SEHNR and CDR2 FQNEAQ (reference sequence). Trimming took 5 bases from V and 0 from J, leaving 20 bases between them. This CDR3 has 19 residues. The CDR3 is CASSPSFGGPSSGANVLTF. The CDR3 bases are TGTGCCAGCAGCCCCTCTTTCGGAGGGCCTAGCTCTGGGGCCAACGTCCTGACTTTC.

The J gene is TRBJ1-4, the V gene TRBV7-9, with 7 bases aligning to TRBD1. The CDR3 runs 15 residues. The trim removed 3 bases at V and 8 bases at J, leaving 9 bases unmatched. Germline CDR1 is SEHNR and CDR2 is FQNEAQ (reference sequence). CDR3 coding DNA: TGTGCCAGCAGCTTCCCCAGGGGGACCGGAGAAAAACTGTTTTTT. Amino acids: CASSFPRGTGEKLFF.

The chain is built from TRBV2 and TRBJ2-3, with 9 bases identical to TRBD2. V shed 6 bases and J 0 bases; nucleotides not matched to a gene: 7. Looked up from germline, CDR1 is SNHLY and CDR2 is FYNNEI. The CDR3 covers 16 residues. The CDR3 reads CASSLLSGRSTDTQYF. As DNA, the CDR3 is TGTGCCAGCAGCCTTCTTAGCGGGAGAAGCACAGATACGCAGTATTTT.

The chain uses TRBV9 and TRBJ2-1; 10 bases align to TRBD2. The CDR3 covers 17 residues. Germline lookup yields CDR1 SGDLS and CDR2 YYNGEE. Losses at the gene ends were 3 bases for V and 6 bases for J; bases not matched to a gene: 12. The CDR3 coding sequence is TGTGCCAGCAGCGAAGGCCCCTGGCCTAGCGGGGGCAATGAGCAGTTCTTC. Translated, it gives CASSEGPWPSGGNEQFF. Supplemented by reference TRBV9 and TRBJ2-1, the full variable domain reads DSGVTQTPKHLITATGQRVTLRCSPRSGDLSVYWYQQSLDQGLQFLIQYYNGEERAKGNILERFSAQQFPDLHSELNLSSLELGDSALYFCASSEGPWPSGGNEQFFGPGTRLTVL.

V gene TRBV5-4 combines with J gene TRBJ2-5; 7 positions match TRBD1. CDR3 length: 15 amino acids. V shed 2 bases, J shed 1 base, and the junction held 5 bases outside the gene matches. CDR1 and CDR2 from the germline V gene are SGHNT and YYREEE (reference sequence). The DNA of the CDR3 is TGTGCCAGCAGCTTATACCGGGACAGCCAAGAGACCCAGTACTTC. Amino acid sequence: CASSLYRDSQETQYF.